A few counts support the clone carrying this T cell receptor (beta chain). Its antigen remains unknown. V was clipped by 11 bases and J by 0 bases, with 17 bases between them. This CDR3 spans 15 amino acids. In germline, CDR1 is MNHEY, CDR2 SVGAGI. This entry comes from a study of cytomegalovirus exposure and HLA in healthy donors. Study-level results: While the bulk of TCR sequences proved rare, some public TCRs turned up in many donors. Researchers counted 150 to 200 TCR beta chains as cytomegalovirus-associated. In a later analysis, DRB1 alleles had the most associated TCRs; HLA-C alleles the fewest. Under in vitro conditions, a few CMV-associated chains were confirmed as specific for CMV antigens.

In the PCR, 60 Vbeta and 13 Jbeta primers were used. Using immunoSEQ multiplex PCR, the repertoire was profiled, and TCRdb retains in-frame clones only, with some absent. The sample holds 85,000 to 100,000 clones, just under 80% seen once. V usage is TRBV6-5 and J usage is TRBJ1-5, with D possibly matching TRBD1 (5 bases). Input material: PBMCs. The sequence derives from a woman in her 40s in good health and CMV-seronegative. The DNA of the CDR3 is TGTGCCCGTAGCATGGGGGGGGATAGCAATCAGCCCCAGCATTTT. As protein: CARSMGGDSNQPQHF.